The rows below give T cell receptor beta chains drawn from one sample of a study of blood T cell dynamics during melanoma immunotherapy. Only in-frame clones appear in the TCRdb table, and some are missing; sequencing was by immunoSEQ multiplex PCR. The sample records roughly 10,000 clones, around 78% being singletons. The sample consisted of blood, taken from a patient treated with checkpoint blockade. The receptors shown here come from a human donor with melanoma. Both conserved end residues are trimmed from each CDR3. The D gene is left open where the match is weak.

d_call j_call v_call cdr3_aa
NA TRBJ1-2 TRBV20-1 SRDGYT
NA TRBJ2-7 TRBV7-9 ASSSAPSEQY
TRBD2 TRBJ2-5 TRBV5-8 ASSLGGDYQETQY
TRBD2 TRBJ2-2 TRBV5-4 ASSLGVAGDPGELF
NA TRBJ2-3 TRBV7-9 ASSLVGLPWTGTDTQY
TRBD1 TRBJ1-1 TRBV29-1 SVEKGTGGTAEAF
TRBD2 TRBJ2-1 TRBV9 ASSLSGTTYNEQF
NA TRBJ2-2 TRBV6-6 ASSYAGGGSTGELF
TRBD2 TRBJ2-3 TRBV7-2 ASSLESSGSASTDTQY
TRBD1 TRBJ2-2 TRBV28 ASSLWGKRRSQGAAGELF
TRBD2 TRBJ2-3 TRBV5-1 ASSGTSEAADTQY
NA TRBJ1-5 TRBV7-8 ASSLRDIGTNQPQH
NA TRBJ2-7 TRBV11-2 ASSFPAGPYEQY
NA TRBJ2-6 TRBV18 ASSPGAPGANVLT
NA TRBJ2-5 TRBV27 ASSLLGLVQETQY
NA TRBJ2-2 TRBV5-4 ASSSPFTGELF
NA TRBJ2-5 TRBV27 ASSQQGPETQY
NA TRBJ2-1 TRBV7-9 ASSPRVYNEQF
NA TRBJ2-5 TRBV5-5 ASSLEGSETQY
NA TRBJ1-1 TRBV4-1 ASRTRDSEGIAF
NA TRBJ2-3 TRBV21-1 ASSKAGTGLVDTQY
NA TRBJ1-5 TRBV6-6 ATAGVNQPQH
NA TRBJ1-5 TRBV18 ASSPRETKPQH
NA TRBJ2-1 TRBV6-5 ASSYSKLYPSDEQF
TRBD2 TRBJ2-3 TRBV7-3 ASSPGLAGSRDTQY
NA TRBJ2-1 TRBV11-1 ATAFGTNEQF
NA TRBJ2-1 TRBV2 ASSEWEQF
NA TRBJ2-5 TRBV4-1 ASSPLSGVYQETQY
NA TRBJ1-1 TRBV5-4 ASSFDISRAEAF
NA TRBJ2-2 TRBV11-2 ASSPGRPTGELF
NA TRBJ1-4 TRBV27 ASSPSGGVNEKLF
NA TRBJ2-2 TRBV6-5 AVGAWGDTGELF
NA TRBJ2-1 TRBV10-1 ASSESGRRSEQF